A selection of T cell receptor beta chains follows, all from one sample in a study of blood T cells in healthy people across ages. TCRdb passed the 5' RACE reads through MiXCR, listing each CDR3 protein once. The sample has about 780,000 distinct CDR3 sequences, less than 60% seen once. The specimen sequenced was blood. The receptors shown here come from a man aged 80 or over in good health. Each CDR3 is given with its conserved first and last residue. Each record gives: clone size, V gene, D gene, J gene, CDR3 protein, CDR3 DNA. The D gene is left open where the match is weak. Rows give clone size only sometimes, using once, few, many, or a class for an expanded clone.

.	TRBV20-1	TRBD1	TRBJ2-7	CSAQPGQAFEQYF	TGCAGTGCCCAACCGGGACAGGCGTTCGAGCAGTACTTC
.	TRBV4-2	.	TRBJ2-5	CASSLGTVDETQYF	TGTGCCAGCAGCCTGGGTACGGTGGACGAGACCCAGTACTTC
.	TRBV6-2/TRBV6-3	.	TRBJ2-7	CAGRIHYEQYF	TGTGCCGGCAGGATCCACTACGAGCAGTACTTC
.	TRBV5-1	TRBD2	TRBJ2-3	CASSLGLANPTDTQYF	TGCGCCAGCAGCTTGGGACTAGCTAACCCCACAGATACGCAGTATTTT
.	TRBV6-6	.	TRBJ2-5	CASSTDRSLQETQYF	TGTGCCAGCAGTACGGACAGATCCCTCCAGGAGACCCAGTACTTC
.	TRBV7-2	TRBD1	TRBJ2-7	CASSFTGTVSYERYF	TGTGCCAGCAGCTTTACCGGGACAGTCTCCTACGAGCGGTACTTC
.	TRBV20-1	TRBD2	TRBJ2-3	CSARDPSGGVSSTDTQYF	TGCAGTGCTAGAGACCCTAGCGGGGGGGTATCTAGCACAGATACGCAGTATTTT
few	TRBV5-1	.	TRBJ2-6	CASSLVQGLYSGANVLTF	TGCGCCAGCAGCTTGGTTCAGGGACTCTATTCTGGGGCCAACGTCCTGACTTTC
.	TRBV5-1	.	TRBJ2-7	CASSQDSAEQYF	TGCGCCAGCAGCCAGGACTCCGCCGAGCAGTACTTC
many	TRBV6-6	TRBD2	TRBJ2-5	CASSYSGGGYQETQYF	TGTGCCAGCAGTTACTCGGGGGGAGGGTACCAAGAGACCCAGTACTTC
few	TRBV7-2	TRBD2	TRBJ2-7	CASSFAGTSGGVKQYF	TGTGCCAGCAGCTTTGCTGGGACTAGCGGAGGGGTCAAGCAGTACTTC
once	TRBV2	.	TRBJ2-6	CASRAGRLSSGANVLTF	TGTGCCAGCAGGGCGGGACGACTGAGCTCTGGGGCCAACGTCCTGACTTTC
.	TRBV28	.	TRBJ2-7	CASSPEPGSSYEQYF	TGTGCCAGCAGTCCGGAGCCAGGCAGCTCCTACGAGCAGTACTTC
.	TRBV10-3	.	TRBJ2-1	CAISVAEGSSYNEQFF	TGTGCCATCAGTGTCGCCGAGGGCAGCTCCTACAATGAGCAGTTCTTC
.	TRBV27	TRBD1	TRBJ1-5	CASSLQGAGQPQHF	TGTGCCAGCAGTCTACAGGGGGCTGGTCAGCCCCAGCATTTT
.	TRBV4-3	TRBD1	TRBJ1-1	CASSQGTGVRTEAFF	TGCGCCAGCAGCCAGGGGACAGGGGTGCGTACTGAAGCTTTCTTT
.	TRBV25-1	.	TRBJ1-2	CAGSEQARGYTF	TGTGCCGGCAGTGAACAGGCGAGGGGCTACACCTTC
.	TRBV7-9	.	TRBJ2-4	CVSSLELAKNIQYF	TGTGTCAGCAGCTTGGAGTTGGCCAAAAACATTCAGTACTTC
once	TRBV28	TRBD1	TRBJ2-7	CASTRLMGTGATYEQYF	TGTGCCAGCACCCGACTAATGGGGACAGGGGCCACCTACGAGCAGTACTTC
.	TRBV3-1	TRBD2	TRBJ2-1	CASTVGLAGNEQFF	TGTGCCAGCACCGTCGGACTAGCGGGGAATGAGCAGTTCTTC
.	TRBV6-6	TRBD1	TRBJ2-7	CASSQTGKTYEQYF	TGTGCCAGCAGCCAGACAGGGAAAACCTACGAGCAGTACTTC
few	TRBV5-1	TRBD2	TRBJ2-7	CASSDLAGVDEQYF	TGCGCCAGCAGTGATCTAGCGGGAGTCGACGAGCAGTACTTC
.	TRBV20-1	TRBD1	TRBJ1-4	CSASGQGATNEKLFF	TGCAGTGCGTCGGGACAGGGAGCAACTAATGAAAAACTGTTTTTT
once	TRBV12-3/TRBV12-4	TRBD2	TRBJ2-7	CASRPGLARSYEQYF	TGTGCCAGCAGACCGGGACTAGCCAGATCCTACGAGCAGTACTTC
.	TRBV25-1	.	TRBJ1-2	CASSGPAYGYTF	TGTGCCAGCAGTGGTCCAGCCTATGGCTACACATTC
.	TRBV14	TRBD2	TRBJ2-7	CASSQAGSGNEQYF	TGTGCCAGCAGCCAAGCGGGTAGCGGGAACGAGCAGTACTTC
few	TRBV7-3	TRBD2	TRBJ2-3	CASSLGTRTDTQYF	TGTGCCAGCAGCTTGGGGACTAGAACAGATACGCAGTATTTT
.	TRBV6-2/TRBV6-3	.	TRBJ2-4	CASSRPINIQYF	TGTGCCAGCAGCAGGCCCATCAACATTCAGTACTTC
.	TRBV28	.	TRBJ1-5	CASLQINQPQHF	TGTGCCAGCTTACAGATCAATCAGCCCCAGCATTTT
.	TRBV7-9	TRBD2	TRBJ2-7	CASSWTGPGGYEQYF	TGTGCCAGCAGCTGGACCGGTCCGGGAGGGTACGAGCAGTACTTC
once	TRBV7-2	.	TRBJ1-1	CASSTMPTLTEAFF	TGTGCCAGCAGCACCATGCCTACCCTCACTGAAGCTTTCTTT
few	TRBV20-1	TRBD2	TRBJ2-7	CSARDRLAGSPYEQYF	TGCAGTGCTAGAGATCGGCTAGCGGGGTCCCCCTACGAGCAGTACTTC
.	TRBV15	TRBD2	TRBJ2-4	CATSRDWAGAAKNIQYF	TGTGCCACCAGCAGAGATTGGGCGGGAGCAGCCAAAAACATTCAGTACTTC
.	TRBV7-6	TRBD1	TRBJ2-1	CASSLRTGGTGEQFF	TGTGCCAGCAGCCTCAGGACAGGGGGGACGGGGGAGCAGTTCTTC
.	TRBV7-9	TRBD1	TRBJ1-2	CASSARKGTGGDYGYTF	TGTGCCAGCAGCGCAAGAAAAGGGACAGGGGGCGACTATGGCTACACCTTC
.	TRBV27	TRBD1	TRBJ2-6	CASSLFFAQGAISGANVLTF	TGTGCCAGCAGCCTATTTTTCGCACAGGGGGCGATTTCTGGGGCCAACGTCCTGACTTTC
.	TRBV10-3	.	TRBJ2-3	CAISTTSTDTQYF	TGTGCCATCAGTACCACTAGCACAGATACGCAGTATTTT
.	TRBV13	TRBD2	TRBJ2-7	CASSPTWGFGGGVYEQYF	TGTGCCAGCAGCCCGACTTGGGGTTTTGGCGGGGGAGTCTACGAGCAGTACTTC
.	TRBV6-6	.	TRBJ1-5	CASTLGGNRQPRHF	TGTGCCAGCACCCTAGGAGGGAACAGGCAGCCCCGGCATTTT
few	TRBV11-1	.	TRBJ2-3	CASSSYRASTDTQYF	TGTGCCAGCAGCTCTTACAGAGCTAGCACAGATACGCAGTATTTT
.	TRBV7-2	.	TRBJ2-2	CASSLRPPANTGELFF	TGTGCCAGCAGCTTACGGCCCCCCGCGAACACCGGGGAGCTGTTTTTT
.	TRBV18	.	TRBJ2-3	CASSPPERTDTQYF	TGTGCCAGCTCACCACCGGAACGGACAGATACGCAGTATTTT
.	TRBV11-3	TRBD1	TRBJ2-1	CASSAGGQGLYNEQSF	TGTGCCAGCAGCGCAGGGGGACAGGGCCTTTACAATGAGCAGTCCTTC
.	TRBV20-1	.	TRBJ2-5	CSARAGLRDLQETQYF	TGCAGTGCTAGAGCCGGTTTGAGGGACTTACAAGAGACCCAGTACTTC
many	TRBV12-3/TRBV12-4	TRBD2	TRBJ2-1	CASSLSASGSYNEQFF	TGTGCCAGCAGTTTGTCGGCTAGCGGGAGTTACAATGAGCAGTTCTTC
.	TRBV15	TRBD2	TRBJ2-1	CATSRDNADSGSSYNEQFF	TGTGCCACCAGCAGAGATAATGCGGATAGCGGGAGCTCCTACAATGAGCAGTTCTTC
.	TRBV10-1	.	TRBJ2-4	CASSEGGGDIQYF	TGCGCCAGCAGTGAAGGAGGGGGGGACATTCAGTACTTC
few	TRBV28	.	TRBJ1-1	CASAPRRGYTEAFF	TGTGCCAGCGCACCGCGCCGGGGGTACACTGAAGCTTTCTTT
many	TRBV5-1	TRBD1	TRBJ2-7	CASSPGTGPYEQYF	TGTGCCAGCAGCCCCGGGACAGGGCCCTACGAGCAGTACTTC
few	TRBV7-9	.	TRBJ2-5	CASSFPGLQETQYF	TGTGCCAGCAGCTTCCCGGGACTGCAAGAGACCCAGTACTTC
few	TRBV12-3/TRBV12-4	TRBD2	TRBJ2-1	CASSAGTSGFGLPFF	TGTGCCAGCAGTGCTGGGACTAGCGGCTTCGGCCTTCCGTTCTTC
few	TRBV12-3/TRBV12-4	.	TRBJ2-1	CASRASGVRYNEQFF	TGTGCCAGCAGAGCCTCGGGAGTGAGATACAATGAGCAGTTCTTC
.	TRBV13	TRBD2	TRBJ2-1	CASGLIRREGHNEQFF	TGCGCCAGCGGCTTAATTCGGCGGGAGGGCCACAATGAGCAGTTCTTC
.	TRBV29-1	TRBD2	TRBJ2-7	CSVVRREDSYEQYF	TGCAGCGTTGTGCGGCGGGAGGACTCCTACGAGCAGTACTTC
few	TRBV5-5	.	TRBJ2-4	CASSLGDDRVAKNIQYF	TGTGCCAGCAGCTTGGGGGATGACAGAGTAGCCAAAAACATTCAGTACTTC